This paragraph reports one T cell receptor beta chain. The antigen is not known. These data originate in a study of graft-versus-host responses after intestinal transplantation. Study results and caveats: Early post-transplant declines in HvG were associated with peak levels of circulating GvH clones.

V was pared by 5 bases and J by 0 bases, with 7 bases of the junction left unmatched. CDR1 is MDHEN and CDR2 is SYDVKM in the germline V gene. CDR3 length equals 15 residues. The repertoire was sequenced with immunoSEQ multiplex PCR; TCRdb's copy has only in-frame clones and lacks some. The data contain about 88,000 clones, approximately 94% of them singletons. The V and J genes are TRBV28 and TRBJ2-7; TRBD1 aligns across 7 bases. Sequences were derived from unstimulated CD4+ T cells sorted from spleen or lymph node cells, sampled before transplant. This receptor was taken from a human donor who was the organ donor for an intestinal transplant. CDR3 residues: CASSLTTGSSYEQYF. The CDR3 DNA follows: TGTGCCAGCAGTCTCACGACAGGGAGCTCCTACGAGCAGTACTTC.